Reported below is one T cell receptor beta chain. With a much larger clone just one base away, this may be a read error. This sample stems from a study of glioma-infiltrating T cells. Overall study: Before surgery, glioma patients received dexamethasone for at most six days.

The iRepertoire nested amplicon-rescue multiplex PCR amplified TCR alpha and beta CDR3s from RNA. For one-step reverse transcription and amplification, about 90-400 ng of tissue mRNA or PBMC total RNA was used. TCRdb re-derived calls from the multiplex PCR reads in MiXCR, one entry per CDR3 protein. The table has about 400,000 distinct CDR3 sequences, less than 50% seen once. Trimming removed 5 bases at V and 11 bases at J, with 13 bases between. The CDR3 sequence is 11 residues long. CDR1 is DFQATT and CDR2 is SNEGSKA in the germline V gene (reference sequence). The TCR sequence derives from a human donor with low-grade glioma or glioblastoma, undergoing nonglioma brain surgery, or in good health (not recorded which). The sample consisted of glioma tissue, nonneoplastic brain tissue, or PBMCs (not recorded which). V usage is TRBV20-1 and J usage is TRBJ1-5; D gene unclear. CDR3 loop: CSAAVGWTQHF. CDR3 sequence (DNA): TGCAGTGCTGCCGTAGGGTGGACCCAGCATTTT.